The 16 T cell receptor delta chains given below trace back to one sample, sequenced in a study of gamma-delta chains in newborns, infants, children. TCRdb redid clone calling on the reads using CATT. The sample lists around 6,500 delta-chain clones; 0.65% to 0.8% were seen once. What was sequenced was blood. The receptors were gathered from a child who was a newborn, infant or young child, either healthy, febrile or measles-vaccinated (not recorded which).

Concerning this clone: A single base is all that separates this from a far larger clone, so a read error is likely. The gene calls are TRDV2 and TRDJ1, with 7 bases aligning to TRDD3. CDR3 length equals 17 residues. Per the germline V gene, CDR1 is GEAIGNYY and CDR2 is EKD. J was trimmed by 4 bases and V by 2 bases; bases with no gene match: 15. In DNA form, the CDR3 reads TGTGCCTGTGACATTCTTGTACTGGGGAATACCGGCGATAAACTCATCTTT. It yields the protein CACDILVLGNTGDKLIF.

This clone was seen a few times. This likely reflects a read error, since a far larger clone is one base away. Additional DNA sequences in this sample encode the identical CDR3. This CDR3 is CACDRLGGSWDTRQMFF. The DNA of the CDR3 is TGTGCCTGTGACAGACTTGGAGGATCCTGGGACACCCGACAGATGTTTTTC. This chain joins TRDV2 and TRDJ3; D is uncertain. This CDR3 contains 17 residues. Germline CDR1 is GEAIGNYY and CDR2 is EKD. Trimming shortened V by 2 bases and J by 1 base, and 11 bases separated the two germline ends.

Of note for this clone: With only one base between it and a far larger clone, this is likely a read error. The rearrangement links TRDV2 to TRDJ3, with TRDD3 matching over 13 bases. CDR1 GEAIGNYY and CDR2 EKD come from the germline V gene. The CDR3 is 23 amino acids. J lost 0 bases, V lost 0 bases, and 13 bases had no gene match. This CDR3 reads CACDTPTGGYASTSSWDTRQMFF. CDR3 nucleotides: TGTGCCTGTGACACCCCTACTGGGGGATACGCCAGCACTAGCTCCTGGGACACCCGACAGATGTTTTTC.

In its sample, this clone was seen a few times. The protein TCRdb gives is from a much larger clone and does not agree with this DNA's translation at residue 5, likely a read error; the protein shown here comes from the DNA. This sequence joins TRDV2 and TRDJ2; TRDD3 matches at 12 bases. CDR3 length equals 18 residues. From germline, CDR1 is GEAIGNYY and CDR2 EKD. J was trimmed by 1 base and V by 1 base; bases with no gene match: 6. CDR3 amino acids: CACDTLGDTWGLTAQLFF. The CDR3 coding sequence is TGTGCCTGTGACACTCTGGGGGATACGTGGGGTTTGACAGCACAACTCTTCTTT.

In this sample, this clone turned up a few times. TCRdb lists the protein of a much larger clone for this DNA, which differs at residue 15, so this is likely a read error; the protein given here is translated from the DNA itself. The V gene is TRDV2, the J gene TRDJ3; 8 bases agree with TRDD3. The length of the CDR3 is 19 residues. The germline CDR1 and CDR2 sequences are GEAIGNYY and EKD. The CDR3 region has the DNA TGTGCCTGTGAGTCTCTGGGGGACCCTAGCTCCTGGGACACCCAACAGATGTTTTTC. Its translation: CACESLGDPSSWDTQQMFF.

Notes on this clone: This likely reflects a read error, since a far larger clone is one base away. The gene calls are TRDV2 and TRDJ2; 7 nucleotides align to TRDD3. This CDR3 is built from 15 residues. Germline lookup yields CDR1 GEAIGNYY and CDR2 EKD. Here the CDR3 reads CACERGMPLAAQLFF. CDR3 coding DNA: TGTGCCTGTGAGCGGGGGATGCCTTTGGCAGCACAACTCTTCTTT.

As for this clone: The protein listed by TCRdb differs at residue 8 from the translated DNA, so the DNA translation is shown. The CDR3 bases are TGTGCATCCAAACCTCATGGGAGATACGATAGCTCCTGGGACACCCGACAGATGTTTTTC. Translated: CASKPHGRYDSSWDTRQMFF. V is TRDV3 and J is TRDJ3, with D perhaps matching TRDD3 (6 bases). Germline CDR1 and CDR2: TVYSNPD and GDNSRS (reference sequence). CDR3 length equals 20 residues.

Judged by abundance, this clone is medium-sized. This sample also contains other DNA sequences that code for the same CDR3. The V gene is TRDV2, the J gene TRDJ2; 7 bases agree with TRDD3. Germline V gives CDR1 GEAIGNYY, CDR2 EKD. V trimming: 1 base; J trimming: 2 bases; junction bases outside the gene matches: 0. The CDR3 extends over 14 amino acids. CDR3 nucleotides: TGTGCCTGTGACACTGGGGGATTGACAGCACAACTCTTCTTT. Its protein product is CACDTGGLTAQLFF.

Judged by abundance, this clone is medium-sized (0.01 to 0.1%). Other DNA variants within this sample encode the same CDR3. This chain connects TRDV2 to TRDJ3, with 11 bases fitting TRDD3. The CDR3 loop spans 19 amino acids. V dropped 3 bases and J dropped 0; count of bases not matched to a gene: 6. Germline V gives CDR1 GEAIGNYY, CDR2 EKD. CDR3 residues: CACDSGGYSRSWDTRQMFF. The CDR3 DNA follows: TGTGCCTGTGACTCTGGGGGATACTCCCGCTCCTGGGACACCCGACAGATGTTTTTC.

This clone turned up a few times. This sample includes further DNA sequences coding for the same CDR3. The gene calls are TRDV2 and TRDJ3; the D call may be TRDD2 or TRDD3 (6 bases each). Germline loops: CDR1 GEAIGNYY, CDR2 EKD. The CDR3 spans 18 residues. V was pared by 3 bases and J by 5 bases, with 19 bases between. The CDR3 spells CACDLILGPTGDTRQMFF. Written as DNA, the CDR3 is TGTGCCTGTGACCTGATACTGGGTCCTACCGGGGACACCCGACAGATGTTTTTC.

This clone turned up a few times. This sequence is one base from a far larger clone and is likely a read error. Other DNA sequences from this sample encode an identical CDR3 as well. The chain is built from TRDV2 and TRDJ3; 12 nucleotides match TRDD3. The V gene's germline CDR1 is GEAIGNYY and CDR2 EKD. The CDR3 consists of 21 residues. After removal of 0 bases from V and 1 base from J, the junction contained 9 bases not matched to a gene. CDR3 DNA sequence: TGTGCCTGTGACACCGTACTGGGGGATACCCTGAGTTCCTGGGACACCCGACAGATGTTTTTC. Translation gives CACDTVLGDTLSSWDTRQMFF.

This clone has a handful of counts. This may arise from a read error, as a much more abundant clone is one base away. The V gene is TRDV2, the J gene TRDJ3, with 10 bases aligning to TRDD3. The trim removed 3 bases at V and 0 bases at J, leaving 7 bases unmatched. Germline assignment: CDR1 GEAIGNYY and CDR2 EKD. The CDR3 runs to 19 residues. The DNA of the CDR3 is TGTGCCTGTGACGTACTGGGGGATCGGGTCTCCTGGGACACCCGACAGATGTTTTTC. Its translation: CACDVLGDRVSWDTRQMFF.

Notes on this clone: Since a far larger clone is one base different, this is likely a read error. The CDR3 loop is CACDTWGIYTDKLIF. CDR3 nucleotide sequence: TGTGCCTGTGACACCTGGGGGATCTACACCGATAAACTCATCTTT. This sequence joins TRDV2 and TRDJ1; 8 nucleotides agree with TRDD3. CDR1 is GEAIGNYY and CDR2 is EKD in the germline V gene. This CDR3 spans 15 amino acids. J lost 0 bases, V lost 0 bases, and 2 bases had no gene match.

This clone was counted only a few times. The junction shows a germline mismatch at one end, possibly a read error. This sample also contains other DNA sequences that code for the same CDR3. This chain connects TRDV2 to TRDJ3; 8 nucleotides align to TRDD3. CDR3 size: 17 residues. Germline values: CDR1 GEAIGNYY, CDR2 EKD. The CDR3 bases are TGTGCCTGTGACACTGGGGGATCCTCCTTGGACACCCGACAGATGTTTTTC. It translates to CACDTGGSSLDTRQMFF.

This clone was counted a few times. A read error is the likely source, as a far larger clone sits one nucleotide away. Additional DNA sequences in this sample encode the identical CDR3. The V gene is TRDV2, the J gene TRDJ3, with 12 bases lining up with TRDD3. The germline V gene encodes CDR1 GEAIGNYY and CDR2 EKD. This CDR3 contains 19 residues. The CDR3 loop is CACDTVKLGDTWDTRQMFF. The CDR3 coding sequence is TGTGCCTGTGACACCGTTAAACTGGGGGATACCTGGGACACCCGGCAGATGTTTTTC.

This clone was seen a handful of times. TCRdb attributes to this sequence the protein of a much larger clone, which differs from the DNA translation at residue 6; a read error is likely, and the protein displayed is translated from the DNA. V gene TRDV2 combines with J gene TRDJ3, with 9 bases fitting TRDD3. The V gene's germline CDR1 is GEAIGNYY and CDR2 EKD. V was clipped by 0 bases and J by 0 bases; unmatched bases: 8. This CDR3 spans 20 amino acids. The CDR3 DNA reads TGTGCCTGTGACACCACTAGTACTGGGGGAGACTCCTGGGACACCCGACAGATGTTTTTC. It codes for CACDTTSTGGDSWDTRQMFF.